The entry that follows covers one TCR beta chain sequence. The data originate from a study of blood T cell repertoires in COVID-19. Sequenced by immunoSEQ multiplex PCR; TCRdb stores in-frame clones only, minus some. The data contain approximately 110,000 clones, about 90% of them singletons. The V end was cut by 6 bases, the J end by 8 bases, with 22 bases between. Germline CDR1 MNHNY, CDR2 SVGAGI (reference sequence). This CDR3 is built from 15 residues. What was sequenced was peripheral blood. This sequence originates from a human donor in a cohort sampled during active COVID-19. The V call is TRBV6-6, the J call TRBJ1-2; possible D gene TRBD1, 6 bases. As DNA, the CDR3 is TGTGCCAGCAGCTCGATGACCGGGACATTAGGCGGCTACACCTTC. Translating it yields CASSSMTGTLGGYTF.